This T cell receptor (beta chain) was sequenced during a study of TIL therapy for anti-PD-1-resistant metastatic lung cancer. Study-level information: Progressing patients received lymphodepletion, expanded TIL infusion and IL-2. Median tumor PD-L1 proportion score was approximately 6.3%.

Time point described: pre-treatment sample, taken before nivolumab and TIL therapy. Stage 4 NSCLC adults joined between late 2017 and 2020. A single count supports this clone. This CDR3 is 14 amino acids long. Looked up from germline, CDR1 is SGHRS and CDR2 is YFSETQ. Trimming left V 4 bases short and J 1 base short, with 9 bases between. Sequencing used immunoSEQ v3. Some clones are missing from TCRdb's copy, which holds only in-frame ones; the method was immunoSEQ multiplex PCR. In the table there are about 50,000 clones, around 80% of which are singletons. V usage is TRBV5-1 and J usage is TRBJ1-3, with D possibly TRBD1 on 5 matching bases. The sequenced sample was blood, obtained at baseline. The TCR originated in a woman aged 30 to 85 with non-small cell lung cancer. The CDR3 is CASSLGGSGNTIYF. CDR3 sequence (DNA): TGCGCCAGCAGCCTGGGGGGGTCTGGAAACACCATATATTTT.